This T cell receptor (beta chain) comes out of a study of CD8+ T cells in alopecia areata. The study's findings and limits: Higher clonality and more expanded CD8+ clones appeared in lesional than normal scalp. With tofacitinib ongoing, many expanded lesional clones persisted in both scalp and blood. Although TCR sharing was seen in mice, sharing across patients was less clear, possibly for HLA-related reasons. Clonality in the scalp and expanded CD8+ clones ranked among the top 100 were significantly decreased by tofacitinib.

Sample treatment: oral pan-JAK inhibitor, 5-10 mg twice daily. cDNA prepared by RNA extraction and subsequent reverse transcription served as the template for sequencing. The data were produced by immunoSEQ multiplex PCR, yet TCRdb's version contains in-frame clones alone and is incomplete. Of about 100,000 clones in the sample, around 44% were seen once. Germline assignment: CDR1 MNHEY and CDR2 SMNVEV (reference sequence). V was trimmed by 3 bases and J by 0 bases, leaving 17 bases between them. The CDR3 extends over 17 amino acids. Comment on this clone: Its antigen is not known.

The specimen was CD8+ T cells sorted from blood, collected at week 24, from a patient treated with tofacitinib. The V and J genes are TRBV27 and TRBJ1-1; D is perhaps TRBD1 (5 bases). This receptor was obtained from a human donor with alopecia areata. This CDR3 is CASSFRTSRGMNTEAFF. DNA of the CDR3: TGTGCCAGCAGTTTTAGGACATCCCGGGGCATGAACACTGAAGCTTTCTTT.